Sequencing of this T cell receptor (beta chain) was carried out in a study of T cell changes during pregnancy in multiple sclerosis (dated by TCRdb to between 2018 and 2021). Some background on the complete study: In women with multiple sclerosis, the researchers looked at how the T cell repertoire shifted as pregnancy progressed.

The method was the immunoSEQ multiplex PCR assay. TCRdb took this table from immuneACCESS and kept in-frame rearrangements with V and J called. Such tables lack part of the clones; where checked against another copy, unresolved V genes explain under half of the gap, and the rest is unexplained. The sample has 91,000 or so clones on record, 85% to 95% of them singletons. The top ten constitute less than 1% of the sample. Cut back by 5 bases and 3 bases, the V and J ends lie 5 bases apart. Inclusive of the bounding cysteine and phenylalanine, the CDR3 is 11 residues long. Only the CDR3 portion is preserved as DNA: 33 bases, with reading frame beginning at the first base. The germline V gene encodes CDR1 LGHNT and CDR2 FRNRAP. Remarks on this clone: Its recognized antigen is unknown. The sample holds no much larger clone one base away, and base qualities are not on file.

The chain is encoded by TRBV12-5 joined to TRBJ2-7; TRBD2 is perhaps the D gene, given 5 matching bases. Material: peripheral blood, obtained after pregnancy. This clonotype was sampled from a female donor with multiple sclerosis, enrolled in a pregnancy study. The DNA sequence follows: TGTGCTAGTGGTCGGGACTACGAGCAGTACTTC. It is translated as CASGRDYEQYF.